Presented here are 12 T cell receptor beta chains from one specimen sequenced in a study of vaccination and CD4 T cells after COVID-19. Sequenced with the Oncomine TCR Beta short-read assay was DNA taken from cultured CD4+ T cells. TCRdb fed the PCR reads into MiXCR, producing one record per CDR3 protein. The repertoire holds roughly 16,000 distinct CDR3 sequences, about 53% seen once, with roughly 34% in the top ten. Specified treatment: approximately 9-day PBMC culture with coronavirus spike peptide pools or control peptides (ViraFEST assay). These receptors' targets are unknown. The sequencing used cultured CD4+ T cells from blood, collected after SARS-CoV-2 vaccination. These receptors were taken from a human donor with COVID-19.

V is TRBV7-9 and J is TRBJ1-1; D gene unclear. Trimming left V 5 bases short and J 0 bases short, with 10 bases between. The CDR3 sequence is 14 residues long. In germline, CDR1 is SEHNR, CDR2 FQNEAQ (reference sequence). The CDR3 spells CASSSFLVNTEAFF. In nucleotides, the CDR3 is TGTGCCAGCAGCAGTTTTTTGGTGAACACTGAAGCTTTCTTT.

The chain has TRBV12-3 or TRBV12-4 and TRBJ1-6; D ambiguous. The germline V and J ends were trimmed by 5 bases and 0 bases, with 14 bases remaining between them. This CDR3 region has 17 residues. The CDR3 spells CASSPVGLSSYNSPLHF. The DNA of the CDR3 is TGTGCCAGCAGTCCCGTCGGGTTGAGCTCCTATAATTCACCCCTCCACTTT.

The V gene is TRBV19, the J gene TRBJ1-2; D remains unclear. The CDR3 sequence is 13 residues long. CDR1 and CDR2 (germline): LNHDA, SQIVND (reference sequence). Between the trimmed V and J ends, which lost 7 bases and 3 bases, there was a span of 12 bases. The CDR3 reads CASTFDTYYGYTF. For the CDR3, the DNA is TGTGCCAGTACCTTCGATACTTACTATGGCTACACCTTC. The variable domain in full, with the rest retrieved from reference TRBV19 and TRBJ1-2, is DGGITQSPKYLFRKEGQNVTLSCEQNLNHDAMYWYRQDPGQGLRLIYYSQIVNDFQKGDIAEGYSVSREKKESFPLTVTSAQKNPTAFYLCASTFDTYYGYTFGSGTRLTVV.

The V call is TRBV24-1, the J call TRBJ2-3, with 8 bases matching TRBD1. Germline CDR1 reads KGHDR; CDR2 reads SFDVKD. V was pared by 3 bases and J by 4 bases, with 5 bases of the junction left unmatched. This CDR3 spans 15 amino acids. The CDR3 nucleotides read TGTGCCACCAGTGATCCCTTGGACAGGGCAGATACGCAGTATTTT. This translates into CATSDPLDRADTQYF.

This clonotype was detected only a few times. This chain uses TRBV7-3 with TRBJ2-2, with 8 bases matching TRBD1. V was pared by 5 bases and J by 3 bases, with 5 bases of the junction left unmatched. The CDR3 spans 15 residues. Germline V gene data show CDR1 as SGHTA and CDR2 as FQGTGA. The CDR3 loop is CASSQDRVDTGELFF. The CDR3 region has the DNA TGTGCCAGCAGCCAGGACAGGGTGGACACCGGGGAGCTGTTTTTT.

CDR3 nucleotides: TGTGCCAGCAGTGAACAGGGAAAATCCTACGAGCAGTACTTC. Translated, it gives CASSEQGKSYEQYF. V usage is TRBV2 and J usage is TRBJ2-7, with D perhaps TRBD1 (5 bases). Germline assignment: CDR1 SNHLY and CDR2 FYNNEI. The germline V and J ends were trimmed by 2 bases and 1 base, with 9 bases remaining between them. This CDR3 region has 14 residues.

This clonotype showed up just a few times. V gene TRBV6-1 combines with J gene TRBJ2-3; no clear D. Trimming pared 6 bases from V and 4 bases from J, leaving 8 bases between. The length of the CDR3 is 12 residues. Germline CDR1 and CDR2: MNHNS and SASEGT. CDR3 coding DNA: TGTGCCAGCAGGTTTACAGCAGATACGCAGTATTTT. Translating gives CASRFTADTQYF.

As DNA, the CDR3 is TGTGCCAGCAGCTCAACAGGGGGAGCTAACTATGGCTACACCTTC. It encodes CASSSTGGANYGYTF. The chain uses TRBV5-6 and TRBJ1-2; 8 bases line up with TRBD1. Germline values: CDR1 SGHDT, CDR2 YYEEEE. J lost 0 bases, V lost 3 bases, and 4 bases had no gene match. The CDR3 contains 15 residues.

J is TRBJ2-3 and V is TRBV6-1; tentatively, D is TRBD1 or TRBD2 (5 bases each). The CDR3 has 16 amino acids. V was trimmed by 6 bases and J by 2 bases, leaving 18 bases between them. Looked up from germline, CDR1 is MNHNS and CDR2 is SASEGT. CDR3 coding DNA: TGTGCCAGCAGAAACACCGGGGTGGGGCTCACAGATACGCAGTATTTT. Translation gives CASRNTGVGLTDTQYF.

The chain combines TRBV2 with TRBJ2-1, with D perhaps matching TRBD1 (7 bases). The CDR3 contains 13 residues. The germline gives CDR1 SNHLY, CDR2 FYNNEI. Trimming cost V 6 bases and J 10 bases, with 16 bases left between them. DNA of the CDR3: TGTGCCAGCAGAACCAGCGGAGGGGGCGAGCAGTTCTTC. Amino acids: CASRTSGGGEQFF.

V and J are TRBV5-1 and TRBJ2-5; the match to TRBD1 covers 7 bases. The CDR3 has 14 amino acids. In germline, CDR1 is SGHRS, CDR2 YFSETQ. V dropped 7 bases and J dropped 0; count of bases not matched to a gene: 6. Here the CDR3 reads CASRTQGYQETQYF. The CDR3 coding sequence is TGCGCCAGCCGAACACAGGGGTACCAAGAGACCCAGTACTTC.

This chain joins TRBV25-1 and TRBJ1-5; TRBD1 matches at 7 bases. Germline CDR1 reads MGHDK; CDR2 reads SYGVNS. With V trimmed by 3 bases and J by 4 bases, 9 bases remained unmatched. The CDR3 is 16 amino acids. CDR3 in amino acids: CASSEGLTGRNQPQHF. The CDR3 DNA follows: TGTGCCAGCAGTGAGGGACTGACAGGGAGAAATCAGCCCCAGCATTTT.